This T cell receptor beta chain was sequenced during a study of CD8 T cells in Susac syndrome. General study findings and limits: It was acknowledged by the study that relatively few individuals were included in its TCR sequencing and HLA analysis.

From blood CD8+ and CD4+ T cells, TCR beta sequences were generated. Bulk CD8+ and CD4+ cells came from magnetic negative isolation; CD8+ TEMRA by FACS. Details on this clonotype: Its antigen is undetermined.

CDR3 size: 14 residues. CDR1 is LGHNT, CDR2 FRNRAP, per germline. V shed 5 bases and J shed 3 bases, with 13 bases lying between them. Roughly 0.45 to 1 ug RNA was reverse transcribed with random hexamers. Multiplex PCR with immunoSEQ amplified the TCR beta CDR3 across 54 Vbeta and 13 Jbeta. TCRdb passed the immunoSEQ multiplex PCR reads through MiXCR, listing each CDR3 protein once. The sample carries under 200,000 distinct CDR3 sequences, around 94% recorded once. The rearrangement uses TRBV12-5 and TRBJ2-5, with D possibly called TRBD1 or TRBD2 (5 bases each). This receptor was taken from a human donor in good health. The specimen was CD4+ T cells from PBMCs. The CDR3 nucleotides read TGTGCTAGTGGTCCGAGGGGCAGGGAAGAGACCCAGTACTTC. Translated: CASGPRGREETQYF.